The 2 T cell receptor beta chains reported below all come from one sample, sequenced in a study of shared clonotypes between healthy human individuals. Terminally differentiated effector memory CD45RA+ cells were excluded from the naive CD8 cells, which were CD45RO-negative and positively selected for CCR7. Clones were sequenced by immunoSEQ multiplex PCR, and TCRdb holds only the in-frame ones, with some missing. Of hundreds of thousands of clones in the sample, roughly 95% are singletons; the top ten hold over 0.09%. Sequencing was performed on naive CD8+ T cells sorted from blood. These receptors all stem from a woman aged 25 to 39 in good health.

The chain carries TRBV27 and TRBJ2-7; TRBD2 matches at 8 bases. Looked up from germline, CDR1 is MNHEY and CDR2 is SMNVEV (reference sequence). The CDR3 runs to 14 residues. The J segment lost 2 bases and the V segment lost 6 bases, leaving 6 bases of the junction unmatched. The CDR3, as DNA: TGTGCCAGCAGCCGGGGACTAGTACCCTACGAGCAGTACTTC. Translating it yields CASSRGLVPYEQYF.

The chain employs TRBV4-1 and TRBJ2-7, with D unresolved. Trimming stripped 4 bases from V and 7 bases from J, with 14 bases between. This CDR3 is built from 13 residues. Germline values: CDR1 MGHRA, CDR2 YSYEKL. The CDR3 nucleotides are TGCGCCAGCAGCCCTAGAGACTCCCTAGAGCAGTACTTC. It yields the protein CASSPRDSLEQYF.